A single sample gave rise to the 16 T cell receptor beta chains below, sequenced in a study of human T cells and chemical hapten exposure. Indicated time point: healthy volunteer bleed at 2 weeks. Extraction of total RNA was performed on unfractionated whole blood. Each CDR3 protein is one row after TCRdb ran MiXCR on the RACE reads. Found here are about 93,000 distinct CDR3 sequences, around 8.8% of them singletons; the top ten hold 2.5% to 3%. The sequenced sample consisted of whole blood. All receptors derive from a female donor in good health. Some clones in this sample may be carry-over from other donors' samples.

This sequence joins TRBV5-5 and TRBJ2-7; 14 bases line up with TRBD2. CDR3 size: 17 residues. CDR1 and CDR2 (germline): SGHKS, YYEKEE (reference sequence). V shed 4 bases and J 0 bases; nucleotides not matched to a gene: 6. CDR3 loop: CASSGTSGSRGSYEQYF. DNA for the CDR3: TGTGCCAGCAGCGGGACTAGCGGGAGTCGGGGCTCCTACGAGCAGTACTTC.

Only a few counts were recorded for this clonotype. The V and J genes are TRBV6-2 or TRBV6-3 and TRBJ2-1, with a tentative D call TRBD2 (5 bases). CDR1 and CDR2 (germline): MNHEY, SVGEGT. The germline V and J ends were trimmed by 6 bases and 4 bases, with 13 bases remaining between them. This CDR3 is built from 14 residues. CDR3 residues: CASSVLETYNEQFF. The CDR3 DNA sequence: TGTGCCAGCAGCGTACTAGAGACTTACAATGAGCAGTTCTTC.

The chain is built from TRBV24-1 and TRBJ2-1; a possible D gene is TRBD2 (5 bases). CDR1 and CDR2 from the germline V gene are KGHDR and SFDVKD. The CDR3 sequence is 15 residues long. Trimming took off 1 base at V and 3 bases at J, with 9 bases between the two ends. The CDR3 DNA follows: TGTGCCACCAGTGATTTAGCGGACGGCTACAATGAGCAGTTCTTC. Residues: CATSDLADGYNEQFF.

The CDR3 region has the DNA TGCGCCAGCAGCTTAGGAGTTCGGAGCGGGAGAAGAAAAGATACGCAGTATTTT. Translating it yields CASSLGVRSGRRKDTQYF. The chain employs TRBV5-1 and TRBJ2-3; TRBD2 matches at 8 bases. Germline CDR1 is SGHRS and CDR2 is YFSETQ. V was pared by 2 bases and J by 5 bases, with 16 bases of the junction left unmatched. The CDR3 loop spans 18 amino acids. The variable domain in full, with the rest retrieved from reference TRBV5-1 and TRBJ2-3, is KAGVTQTPRYLIKTRGQQVTLSCSPISGHRSVSWYQQTPGQGLQFLFEYFSETQRNKGNFPGRFSGRQFSNSRSEMNVSTLELGDSALYLCASSLGVRSGRRKDTQYFGPGTRLTVL.

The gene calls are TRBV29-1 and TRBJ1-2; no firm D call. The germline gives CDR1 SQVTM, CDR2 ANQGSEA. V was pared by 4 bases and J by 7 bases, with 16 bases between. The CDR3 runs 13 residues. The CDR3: CSVVSGGPRGYTF. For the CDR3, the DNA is TGCAGCGTTGTCTCGGGAGGCCCTCGTGGCTACACCTTC.

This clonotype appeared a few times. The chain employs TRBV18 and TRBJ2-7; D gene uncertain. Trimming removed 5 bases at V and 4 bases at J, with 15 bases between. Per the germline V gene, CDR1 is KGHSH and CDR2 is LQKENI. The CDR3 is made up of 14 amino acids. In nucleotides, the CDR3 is TGTGCCAGCTCAGTAACAGAAGGCGGTTACGAGCAGTACTTC. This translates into CASSVTEGGYEQYF.

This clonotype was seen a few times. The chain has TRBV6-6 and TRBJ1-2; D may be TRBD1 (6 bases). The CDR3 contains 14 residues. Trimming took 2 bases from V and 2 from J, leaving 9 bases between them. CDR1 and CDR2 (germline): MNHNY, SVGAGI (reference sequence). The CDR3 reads CASSYPGANYGYTF. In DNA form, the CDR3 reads TGTGCCAGCAGTTACCCAGGGGCGAACTATGGCTACACCTTC.

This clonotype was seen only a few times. The CDR3 DNA reads TGTGCCAGCAGCGTAGGCACTCGACCCACAGATACGCAGTATTTT. This gives the protein CASSVGTRPTDTQYF. V usage is TRBV9 and J usage is TRBJ2-3; D is unclear. The CDR3 totals 15 residues. Germline V gene lookup returns CDR1 SGDLS and CDR2 YYNGEE. V was clipped by 0 bases and J by 2 bases, with 10 bases between them.

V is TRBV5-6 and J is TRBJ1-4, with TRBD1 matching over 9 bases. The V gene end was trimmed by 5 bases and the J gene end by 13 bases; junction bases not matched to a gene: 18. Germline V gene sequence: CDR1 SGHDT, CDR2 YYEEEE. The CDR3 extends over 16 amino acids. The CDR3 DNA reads TGTGCCAGCAGTTCCACCACAGGGGGCTCGTTCTACGGACTGTTTTTT. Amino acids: CASSSTTGGSFYGLFF.

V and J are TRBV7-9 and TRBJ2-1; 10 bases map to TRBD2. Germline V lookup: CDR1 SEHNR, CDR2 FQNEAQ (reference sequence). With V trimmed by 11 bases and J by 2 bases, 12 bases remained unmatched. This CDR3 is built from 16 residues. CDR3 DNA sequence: TGTGCCTACGAGGGGCCTAGCGGGAGTCCCTACAATGAGCAGTTCTTC. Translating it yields CAYEGPSGSPYNEQFF.

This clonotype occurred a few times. The CDR3 reads CAISPSGRGGYGYTF. As DNA, the CDR3 is TGTGCCATCAGCCCCTCTGGCAGGGGGGGCTATGGCTACACCTTC. V is TRBV10-3 and J is TRBJ1-2; 7 nucleotides line up with TRBD1. The CDR3 is 15 amino acids. The germline V gene encodes CDR1 ENHRY and CDR2 SYGVKD. The ends lost 6 bases at V and 4 bases at J; junction bases unmatched: 11.

The chain's CDR3 is CASSSRDSYGYTF. CDR3 DNA sequence: TGTGCCAGCAGCTCTAGGGACAGCTATGGCTACACCTTC. V gene TRBV7-2 combines with J gene TRBJ1-2, with 7 bases matching TRBD1. Trimming removed 4 bases from V and 4 bases from J; junction bases left unmatched: 3. The germline CDR1 and CDR2 sequences are SGHTA and FQGNSA. The CDR3 totals 13 residues.

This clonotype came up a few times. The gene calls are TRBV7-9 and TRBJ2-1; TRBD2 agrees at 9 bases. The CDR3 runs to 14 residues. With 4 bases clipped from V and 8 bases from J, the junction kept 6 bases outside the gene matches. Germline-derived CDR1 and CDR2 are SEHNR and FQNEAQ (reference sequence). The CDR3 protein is CASSYGTSIDEQFF. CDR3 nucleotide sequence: TGTGCCAGCAGCTATGGGACTAGCATCGATGAGCAGTTCTTC.

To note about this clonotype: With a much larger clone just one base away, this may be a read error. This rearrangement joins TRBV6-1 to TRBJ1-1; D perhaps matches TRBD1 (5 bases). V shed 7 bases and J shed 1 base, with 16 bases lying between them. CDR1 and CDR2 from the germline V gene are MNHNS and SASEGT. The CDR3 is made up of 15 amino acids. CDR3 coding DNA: TGTGCCAGCATCGAAATAGGGACGACGAACACTGAAGCTTTCTTT. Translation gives CASIEIGTTNTEAFF.

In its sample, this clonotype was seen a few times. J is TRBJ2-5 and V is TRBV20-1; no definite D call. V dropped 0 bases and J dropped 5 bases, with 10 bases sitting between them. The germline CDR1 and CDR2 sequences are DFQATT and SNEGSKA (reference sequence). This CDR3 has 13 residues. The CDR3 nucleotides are TGCAGTGCTAGAGATTCGGCTTGGGAGACCCAGTACTTC. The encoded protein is CSARDSAWETQYF.

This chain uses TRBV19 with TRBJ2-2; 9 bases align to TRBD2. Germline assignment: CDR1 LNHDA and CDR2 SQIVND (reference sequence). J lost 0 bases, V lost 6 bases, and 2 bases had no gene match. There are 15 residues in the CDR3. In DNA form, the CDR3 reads TGTGCCAGTAGGCCTAGCGGGGCGAACACCGGGGAGCTGTTTTTT. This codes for CASRPSGANTGELFF.